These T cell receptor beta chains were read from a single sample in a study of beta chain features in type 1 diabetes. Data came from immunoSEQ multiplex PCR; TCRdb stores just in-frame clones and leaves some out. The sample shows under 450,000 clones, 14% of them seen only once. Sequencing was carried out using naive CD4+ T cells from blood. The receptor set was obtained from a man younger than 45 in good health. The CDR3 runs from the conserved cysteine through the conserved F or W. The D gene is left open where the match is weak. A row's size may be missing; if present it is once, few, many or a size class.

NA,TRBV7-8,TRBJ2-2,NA,TGTGCCAGCAGCATTAGGGTGGGCGGGGAGCTGTTTTTT,CASSIRVGGELFF
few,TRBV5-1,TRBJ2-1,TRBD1,TGCGCCAGCAGCTTGGAGGGACAGGGTAATGAGCAGTTCTTC,CASSLEGQGNEQFF
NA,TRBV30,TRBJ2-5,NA,TGTGCCTGGAACCTCTCCGGGAGTCAGACCCAGTACTTC,CAWNLSGSQTQYF
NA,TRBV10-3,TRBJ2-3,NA,TGTGCCATCAGTCCCCAGATCGGCACAGATACGCAGTATTTT,CAISPQIGTDTQYF
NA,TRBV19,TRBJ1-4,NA,TGTGCCAGTAGGATATTTGGTGAAAAACTGTTTTTT,CASRIFGEKLFF
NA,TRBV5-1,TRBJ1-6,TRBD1,TGCGCCAGCAGCTGGGGCGGACAGGGGGGCTATTCACCCCTCCACTTT,CASSWGGQGGYSPLHF
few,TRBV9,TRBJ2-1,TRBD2,TGTGCCAGCAGCCCCAGACTAGCGGGGGGTATCGATGAGCAGTTCTTC,CASSPRLAGGIDEQFF
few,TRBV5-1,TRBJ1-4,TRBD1,TGCGCCAGCAGCTGCGGGACAGGGGGCGAGGCGGTTACTAATGAAAAACTGTTTTTT,CASSCGTGGEAVTNEKLFF
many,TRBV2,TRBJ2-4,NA,TGTGCCAGCAGTGTTGAAGCCAAAAACATTCAGTACTTC,CASSVEAKNIQYF
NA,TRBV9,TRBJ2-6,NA,TGTGCCAGCGCGGTGCTTTCTGGGGCCAACGTCCTGACTTTC,CASAVLSGANVLTF
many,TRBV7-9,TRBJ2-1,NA,TGTGCCAGCAGCTTTGGCGGTTACGGGTACAATGAGCAGTTCTTC,CASSFGGYGYNEQFF